Listed below are T cell receptor beta chains from one sample, sequenced in a study of control samples from healthy donors and cancer patients. Measured with immunoSEQ multiplex PCR; TCRdb has only the in-frame clones, and not every one. The table has 70,000 or so clones, 89% seen once. Sequencing was done on a sample of PBMCs. The receptors were sampled from a man in his 60s with lung cancer. Each CDR3 is given with its conserved first and last residue. A D gene is named only where the DNA matches it firmly. The listing skips clone size in some rows; elsewhere it reads once, few, many or a size class.

TRBV7-3	TRBD1	.	TRBJ2-4	CASSLAGTGGENIQYF	TGTGCCAGCAGCTTAGCGGGGACAGGGGGCGAAAACATTCAGTACTTC
TRBV5-6	.	.	TRBJ2-2	CASSPRLTGELFF	TGTGCCAGCAGCCCCAGGCTTACCGGGGAGCTGTTTTTT
TRBV7-3	.	.	TRBJ1-1	CASSSLPGSIAEAFF	TGTGCCAGCAGCTCGCTTCCGGGGTCCATCGCTGAAGCTTTCTTT
TRBV12-5	TRBD1	.	TRBJ1-1	CASGPGTGPEAFF	TGTGCTAGTGGTCCGGGGACAGGGCCTGAAGCTTTCTTT
TRBV5-6	TRBD1	.	TRBJ1-5	CASSLVSGGDGPQHF	TGTGCCAGCAGCTTAGTTTCAGGGGGAGACGGGCCCCAGCATTTT
TRBV7-8	.	.	TRBJ2-5	CASSLDFQETQYF	TGTGCCAGCAGCTTAGACTTCCAAGAGACCCAGTACTTC
TRBV12-3/TRBV12-4	.	.	TRBJ1-3	CASSGSSGNTIYF	TGTGCCAGCAGTGGGAGCTCTGGAAACACCATATATTTT
TRBV7-9	.	.	TRBJ1-6	CASSHPPAALQNSPLHF	TGTGCCAGCAGCCACCCGCCAGCGGCATTACAGAATTCACCCCTCCACTTT
TRBV12-3/TRBV12-4	.	once	TRBJ2-1	CASRLTGYNEQFF	TGTGCCAGCAGGCTGACAGGTTACAATGAGCAGTTCTTC
TRBV3-1/TRBV3-2	.	.	TRBJ2-1	CASSQRSEQFF	TGTGCCAGCAGCCAACGGAGTGAGCAGTTCTTC
TRBV3-1/TRBV3-2	.	.	TRBJ1-1	CASSPLTVVGTEAFF	TGTGCCAGCAGCCCGTTGACAGTTGTGGGTACTGAAGCTTTCTTT
TRBV6-5	.	once	TRBJ2-5	CASSFVEGAGQTQYF	TGTGCCAGCAGTTTTGTGGAGGGGGCAGGCCAGACCCAGTACTTC
TRBV6-5	.	.	TRBJ2-7	CASSSFRGASYEQYF	TGTGCCAGCAGTTCCTTCAGGGGGGCGAGTTACGAGCAGTACTTC
TRBV25-1	.	once	TRBJ2-7	CASRGQGSYEQYF	TGTGCCAGTAGGGGCCAGGGCTCCTACGAGCAGTACTTC
TRBV5-1	.	.	TRBJ2-6	CASSTRTGSGANVLTF	TGCGCCAGCAGCACCCGGACGGGCTCTGGGGCCAACGTCCTGACTTTC
TRBV18	.	.	TRBJ2-7	CASSRTDSYEQYF	TGTGCCAGCTCACGGACAGACTCCTACGAGCAGTACTTC
TRBV7-3	.	.	TRBJ1-2	CASSLQTGDYGYTF	TGTGCCAGCAGCTTACAGACGGGGGATTATGGCTACACCTTC
TRBV18	.	.	TRBJ1-2	CASLGVGAESYYGYTF	TGTGCCAGCCTCGGCGTAGGCGCGGAATCTTACTATGGCTACACCTTC
TRBV6-6	.	.	TRBJ1-2	CASRGDSYGYTF	TGTGCCAGCAGGGGAGATAGTTATGGCTACACCTTC
TRBV6-6	.	.	TRBJ1-6	CASSPERDNSPLHF	TGTGCCAGCAGTCCTGAACGAGATAATTCACCCCTCCACTTT
TRBV12-3/TRBV12-4	.	.	TRBJ1-6	CAIQADYNSPLHF	TGTGCCATCCAGGCGGACTATAATTCACCCCTCCACTTT
TRBV28	TRBD1	.	TRBJ1-2	CASRSRGQGDYGYTF	TGTGCCAGCAGGTCCAGAGGACAGGGTGATTATGGCTACACCTTC